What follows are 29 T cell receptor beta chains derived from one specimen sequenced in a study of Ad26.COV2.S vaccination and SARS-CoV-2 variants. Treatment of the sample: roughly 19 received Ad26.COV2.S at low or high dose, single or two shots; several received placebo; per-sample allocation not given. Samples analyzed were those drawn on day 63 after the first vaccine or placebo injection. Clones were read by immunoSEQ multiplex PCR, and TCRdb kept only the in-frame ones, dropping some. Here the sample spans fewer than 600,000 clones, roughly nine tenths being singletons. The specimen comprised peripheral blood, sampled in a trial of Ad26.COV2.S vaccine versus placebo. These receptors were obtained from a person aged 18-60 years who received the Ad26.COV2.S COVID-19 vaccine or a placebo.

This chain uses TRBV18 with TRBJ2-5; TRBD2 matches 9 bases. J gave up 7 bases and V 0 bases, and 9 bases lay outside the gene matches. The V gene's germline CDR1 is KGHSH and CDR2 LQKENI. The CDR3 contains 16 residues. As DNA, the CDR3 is TGTGCCAGCTCACCACCTAGCGGGGGTGCCCAAAGGACCCAGTACTTC. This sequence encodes CASSPPSGGAQRTQYF.

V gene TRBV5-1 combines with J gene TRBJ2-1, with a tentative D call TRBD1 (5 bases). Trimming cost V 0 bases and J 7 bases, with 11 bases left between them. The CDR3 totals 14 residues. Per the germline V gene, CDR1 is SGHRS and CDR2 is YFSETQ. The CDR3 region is CASSLDGQGNEQFF. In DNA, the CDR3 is TGCGCCAGCAGCTTGGACGGGCAGGGAAATGAGCAGTTCTTC.

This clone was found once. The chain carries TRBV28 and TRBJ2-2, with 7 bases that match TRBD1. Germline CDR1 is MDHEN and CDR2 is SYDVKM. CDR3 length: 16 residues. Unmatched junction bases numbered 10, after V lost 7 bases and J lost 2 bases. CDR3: CASIKSAGGNTGELFF. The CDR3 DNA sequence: TGTGCCAGCATTAAATCGGCAGGGGGAAACACCGGGGAGCTGTTTTTT. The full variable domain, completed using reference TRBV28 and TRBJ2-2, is DVKVTQSSRYLVKRTGEKVFLECVQDMDHENMFWYRQDPGLGLRLIYFSYDVKMKEKGDIPEGYSVSREKKERFSLILESASTNQTSMYLCASIKSAGGNTGELFFGEGSRLTVL.

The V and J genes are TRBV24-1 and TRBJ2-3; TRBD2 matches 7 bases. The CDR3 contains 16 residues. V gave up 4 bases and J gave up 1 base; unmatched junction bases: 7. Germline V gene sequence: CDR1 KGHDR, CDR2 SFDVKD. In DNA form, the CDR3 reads TGTGCCACCAGTGAAGAGCGGGGTCAAGGCACAGATACGCAGTATTTT. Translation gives CATSEERGQGTDTQYF.

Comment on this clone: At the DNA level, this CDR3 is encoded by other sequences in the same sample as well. The DNA of the CDR3 is TGTGCCAGCAGTCCGGGACAGGGCCCCTACGAGCAGTACTTC. Its protein product is CASSPGQGPYEQYF. The gene calls are TRBV28 and TRBJ2-7, with 9 positions matching TRBD1. Germline assignment: CDR1 MDHEN and CDR2 SYDVKM. The CDR3 runs 14 residues. V lost 5 bases and J lost 2; bases outside the gene matches: 4.

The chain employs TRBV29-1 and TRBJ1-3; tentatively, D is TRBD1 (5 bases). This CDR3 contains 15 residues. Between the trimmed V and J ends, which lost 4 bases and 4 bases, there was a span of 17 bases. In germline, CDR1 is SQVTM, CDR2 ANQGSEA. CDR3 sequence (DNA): TGCAGCGTTGGGGGACGTCGCCCTCCGGGAAACACCATATATTTT. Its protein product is CSVGGRRPPGNTIYF.

The CDR3 nucleotides read TGTGCCAGCAGTTTTTGGGGGGAGACCCAGTACTTC. This gives the protein CASSFWGETQYF. This sequence joins TRBV12-3 or TRBV12-4 and TRBJ2-5, with D possibly being TRBD1 or TRBD2 (5 bases each). The length of the CDR3 is 12 residues. Trimming took 3 bases from V and 5 from J, leaving 7 bases between them.

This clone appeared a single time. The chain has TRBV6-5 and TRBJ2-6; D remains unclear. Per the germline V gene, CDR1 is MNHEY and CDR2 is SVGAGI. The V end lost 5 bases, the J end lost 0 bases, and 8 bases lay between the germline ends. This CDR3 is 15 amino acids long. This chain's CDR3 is CASSIALSGANVLTF. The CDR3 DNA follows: TGTGCCAGCAGTATAGCTCTCTCTGGGGCCAACGTCCTGACTTTC.

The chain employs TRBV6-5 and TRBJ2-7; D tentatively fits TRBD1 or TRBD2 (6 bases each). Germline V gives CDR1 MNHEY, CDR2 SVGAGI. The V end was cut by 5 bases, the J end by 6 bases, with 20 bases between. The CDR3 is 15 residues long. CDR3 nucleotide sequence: TGTGCCAGCAGTACAAGGAGGGCCAGGGGCGGCGAGCAGTACTTC. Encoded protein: CASSTRRARGGEQYF.

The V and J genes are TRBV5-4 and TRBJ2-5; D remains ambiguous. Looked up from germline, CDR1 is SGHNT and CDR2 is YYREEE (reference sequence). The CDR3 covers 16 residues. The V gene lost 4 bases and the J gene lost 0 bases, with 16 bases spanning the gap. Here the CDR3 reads CASSQKEILYQETQYF. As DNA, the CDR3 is TGTGCCAGCAGCCAAAAAGAGATCCTGTACCAAGAGACCCAGTACTTC.

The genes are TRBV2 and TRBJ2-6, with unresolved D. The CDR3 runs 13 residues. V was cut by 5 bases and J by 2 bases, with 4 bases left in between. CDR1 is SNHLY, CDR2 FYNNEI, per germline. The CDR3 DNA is TGTGCCAGCAGTAGGGCTGGGGCCAACGTCCTGACTTTC. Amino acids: CASSRAGANVLTF.

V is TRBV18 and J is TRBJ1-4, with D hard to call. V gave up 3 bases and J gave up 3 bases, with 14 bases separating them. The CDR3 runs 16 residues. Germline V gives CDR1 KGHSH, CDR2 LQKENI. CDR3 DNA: TGTGCCAGCTCACCCTTGAGAAGTGTGTCTAATGAAAAACTGTTTTTT. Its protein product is CASSPLRSVSNEKLFF.

CDR3 sequence: CASSSPLIGSSSYEQYF. Written as DNA, the CDR3 is TGTGCCAGCAGCTCCCCCCTGATAGGGTCCAGCTCCTACGAGCAGTACTTC. V gene TRBV7-2 combines with J gene TRBJ2-7; D gene unclear. Germline V gene sequence: CDR1 SGHTA, CDR2 FQGNSA. The germline V and J ends were trimmed by 4 bases and 0 bases, with 19 bases remaining between them. The CDR3 runs to 17 residues.

The CDR3 DNA reads as TGCGCCAGCAGCTTGGACAGGGGGCACAACATTCAGTACTTC. It translates to CASSLDRGHNIQYF. The chain combines TRBV5-1 with TRBJ2-4; 9 nucleotides align to TRBD1. The CDR3 contains 14 residues. The V segment lost 0 bases and the J segment 7 bases; nucleotides outside the gene matches: 2. Germline assignment: CDR1 SGHRS and CDR2 YFSETQ.

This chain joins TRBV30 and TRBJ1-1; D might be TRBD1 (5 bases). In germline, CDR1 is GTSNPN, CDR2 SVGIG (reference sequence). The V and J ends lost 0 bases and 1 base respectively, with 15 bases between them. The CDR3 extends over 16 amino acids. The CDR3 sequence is CAWSVWGEVRNTEAFF. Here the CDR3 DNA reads TGTGCCTGGAGTGTATGGGGGGAGGTCCGGAACACTGAAGCTTTCTTT.

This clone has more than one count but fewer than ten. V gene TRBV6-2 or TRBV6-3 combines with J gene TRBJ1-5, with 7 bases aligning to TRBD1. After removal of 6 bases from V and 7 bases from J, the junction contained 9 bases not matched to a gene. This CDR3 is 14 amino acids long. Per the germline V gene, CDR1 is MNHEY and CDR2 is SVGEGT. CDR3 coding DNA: TGTGCCAGCAGCTCGACAGGGTTTGGACAGCCCCAGCATTTT. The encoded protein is CASSSTGFGQPQHF.

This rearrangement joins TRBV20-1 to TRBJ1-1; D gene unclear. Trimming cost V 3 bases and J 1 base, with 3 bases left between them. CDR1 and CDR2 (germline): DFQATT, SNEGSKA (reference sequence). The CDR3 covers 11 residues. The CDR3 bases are TGCAGTGCTAGGAGGAACACTGAAGCTTTCTTT. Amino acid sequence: CSARRNTEAFF.

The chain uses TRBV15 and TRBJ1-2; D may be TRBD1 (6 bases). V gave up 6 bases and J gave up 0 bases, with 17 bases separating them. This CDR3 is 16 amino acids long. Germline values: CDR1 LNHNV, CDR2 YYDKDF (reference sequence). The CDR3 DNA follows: TGTGCCACCAGGGGGCCGAAAGGGGGGACTAACTATGGCTACACCTTC. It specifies CATRGPKGGTNYGYTF.

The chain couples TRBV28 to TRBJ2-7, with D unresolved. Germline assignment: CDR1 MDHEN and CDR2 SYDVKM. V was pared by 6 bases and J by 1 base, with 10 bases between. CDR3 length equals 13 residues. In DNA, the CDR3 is TGTGCCAGCAGGACCTCCGGATCCTACGAGCAGTACTTC. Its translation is CASRTSGSYEQYF. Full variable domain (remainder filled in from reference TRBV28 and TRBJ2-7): DVKVTQSSRYLVKRTGEKVFLECVQDMDHENMFWYRQDPGLGLRLIYFSYDVKMKEKGDIPEGYSVSREKKERFSLILESASTNQTSMYLCASRTSGSYEQYFGPGTRLTVT.

The CDR3 sequence: CASRRQGSEKLFF. The CDR3 DNA reads TGTGCCAGCAGGCGACAGGGGAGTGAAAAACTGTTTTTT. This chain uses TRBV6-5 with TRBJ1-4, with 8 bases matching TRBD1. Germline V lookup: CDR1 MNHEY, CDR2 SVGAGI. CDR3 length equals 13 residues. V lost 6 bases to trimming and J lost 7 bases; unmatched junction nucleotides: 4.

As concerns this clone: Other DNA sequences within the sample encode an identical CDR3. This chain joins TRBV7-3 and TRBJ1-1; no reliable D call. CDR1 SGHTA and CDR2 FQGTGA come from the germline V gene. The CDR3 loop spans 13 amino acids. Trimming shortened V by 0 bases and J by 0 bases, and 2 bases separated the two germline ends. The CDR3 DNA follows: TGTGCCAGCAGCTTAACAGTGAACACTGAAGCTTTCTTT. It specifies CASSLTVNTEAFF.

Here the CDR3 reads CASSPTGVYEQYF. The CDR3 DNA reads TGTGCCAGCAGTCCTACAGGGGTCTACGAGCAGTACTTC. This chain joins TRBV12-3 or TRBV12-4 and TRBJ2-7, with 7 bases identical to TRBD1. The trim removed 5 bases at V and 3 bases at J, leaving 4 bases unmatched. The CDR3 has 13 residues.

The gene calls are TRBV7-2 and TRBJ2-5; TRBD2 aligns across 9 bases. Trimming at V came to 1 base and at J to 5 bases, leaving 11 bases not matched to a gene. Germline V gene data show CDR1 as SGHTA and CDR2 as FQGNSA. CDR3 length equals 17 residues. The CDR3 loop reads CASSLGSRGGLGETQYF. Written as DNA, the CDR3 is TGTGCCAGCAGCTTAGGCTCGCGGGGGGGCCTGGGGGAGACCCAGTACTTC.

CDR3: CASSTTGQRNTEAFF. The CDR3 DNA is TGTGCCAGCAGTACCACCGGACAGCGAAACACTGAAGCTTTCTTT. The V gene is TRBV7-9, the J gene TRBJ1-1; the D gene is possibly TRBD1 (6 bases). CDR1 SEHNR and CDR2 FQNEAQ come from the germline V gene (reference sequence). The CDR3 is 15 amino acids. The V end lost 6 bases, the J end lost 2 bases, and 16 bases lay between the germline ends.

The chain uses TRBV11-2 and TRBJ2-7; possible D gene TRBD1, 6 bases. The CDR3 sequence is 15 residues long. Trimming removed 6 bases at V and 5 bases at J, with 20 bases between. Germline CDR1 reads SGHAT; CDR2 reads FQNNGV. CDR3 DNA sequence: TGTGCCAGCAGAAACCTCCGGGACACGTTACACGAGCAGTACTTC. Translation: CASRNLRDTLHEQYF.

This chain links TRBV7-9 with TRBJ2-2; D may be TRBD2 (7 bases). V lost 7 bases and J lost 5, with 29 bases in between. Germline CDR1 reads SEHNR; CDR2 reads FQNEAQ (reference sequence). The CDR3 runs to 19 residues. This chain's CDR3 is CASTLALARGGARTGELFF. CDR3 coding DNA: TGTGCCAGCACCCTAGCCCTAGCACGAGGGGGGGCGAGAACCGGGGAGCTGTTTTTT.

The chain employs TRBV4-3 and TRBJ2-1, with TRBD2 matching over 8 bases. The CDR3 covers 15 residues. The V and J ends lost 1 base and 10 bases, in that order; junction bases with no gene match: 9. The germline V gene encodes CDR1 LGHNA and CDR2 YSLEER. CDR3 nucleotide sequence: TGCGCCAGCAGCCAAGTAGACGGGGGGGCCGTGGAGCAGTTCTTC. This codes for CASSQVDGGAVEQFF.

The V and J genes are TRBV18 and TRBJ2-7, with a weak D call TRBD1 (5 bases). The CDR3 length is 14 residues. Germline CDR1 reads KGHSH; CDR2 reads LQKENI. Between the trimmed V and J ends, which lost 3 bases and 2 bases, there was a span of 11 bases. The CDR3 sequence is CASSPGPSPYEQYF. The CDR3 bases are TGTGCCAGCTCACCGGGGCCCAGCCCCTACGAGCAGTACTTC.

DNA of the CDR3: TGCGCCAGCAGCCAAGATAGTGCCGGGAACGGGGGAAACACCATATATTTT. Amino acid sequence: CASSQDSAGNGGNTIYF. The rearrangement links TRBV4-3 to TRBJ1-3; D gene ambiguous. Trimming removed 0 bases at V and 4 bases at J, with 16 bases between. This CDR3 has 17 amino acids. Germline loops: CDR1 LGHNA, CDR2 YSLEER.